This TCR beta chain was captured in a study of T cells in Graves' hyperthyroidism and ophthalmopathy. This CDR3 spans 16 amino acids. In germline, CDR1 is MNHNS, CDR2 SASEGT. With 7 bases clipped from V and 2 bases from J, the junction kept 9 bases outside the gene matches. This clonotype was picked up many times. The source material, RNA transcripts, was used to amplify TCR beta CDR3 regions. HTBI primers were employed in a first-round RT-PCR of the TCR CDR3. MiXCR was run by TCRdb on the multiplex PCR reads, yielding one entry per CDR3 protein. The table lists about 420,000 distinct CDR3 sequences, 15% to 18% of them singletons, with 7.5% to 9% in the top ten.

Sequences were obtained from blood. The TCR comes from a young woman with Graves' hyperthyroidism. This chain joins TRBV6-1 and TRBJ2-2; 8 bases fit TRBD1. DNA for the CDR3: TGTGCCAGCAATAAACCGGGACAGGCCAACACCGGGGAGCTGTTTTTT. Its translation is CASNKPGQANTGELFF.